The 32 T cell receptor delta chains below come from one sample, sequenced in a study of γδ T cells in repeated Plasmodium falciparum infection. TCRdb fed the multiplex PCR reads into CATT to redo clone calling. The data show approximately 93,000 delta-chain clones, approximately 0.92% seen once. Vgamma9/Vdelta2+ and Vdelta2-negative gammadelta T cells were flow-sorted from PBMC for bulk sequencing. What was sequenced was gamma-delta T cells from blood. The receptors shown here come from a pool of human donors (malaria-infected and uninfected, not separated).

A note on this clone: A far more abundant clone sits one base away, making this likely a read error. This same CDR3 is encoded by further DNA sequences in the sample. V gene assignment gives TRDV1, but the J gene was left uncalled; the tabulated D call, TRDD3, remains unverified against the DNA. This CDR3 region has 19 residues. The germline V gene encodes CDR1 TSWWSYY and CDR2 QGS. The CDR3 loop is CALGDAYEYWGPLTDKLIF. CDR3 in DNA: TGTGCTCTTGGGGACGCCTACGAATACTGGGGGCCGCTCACCGATAAACTCATCTTC.

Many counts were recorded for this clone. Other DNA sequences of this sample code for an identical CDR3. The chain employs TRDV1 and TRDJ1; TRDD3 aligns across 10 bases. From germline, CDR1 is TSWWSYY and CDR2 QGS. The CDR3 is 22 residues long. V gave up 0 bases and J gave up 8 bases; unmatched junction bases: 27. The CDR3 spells CALGELRPYGGIRNHALEKLIF. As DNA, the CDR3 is TGTGCTCTTGGGGAACTAAGGCCCTACGGGGGGATACGGAACCACGCCCTCGAAAAACTCATCTTT.

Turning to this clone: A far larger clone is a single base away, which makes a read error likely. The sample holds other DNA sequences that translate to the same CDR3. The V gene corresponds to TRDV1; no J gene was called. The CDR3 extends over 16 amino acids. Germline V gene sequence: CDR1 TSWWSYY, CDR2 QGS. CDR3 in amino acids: CALGELARDPPDKLIF. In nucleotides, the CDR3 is TGTGCTCTTGGGGAGCTTGCCCGGGATCCCCCCGATAAACTCATCTTC.

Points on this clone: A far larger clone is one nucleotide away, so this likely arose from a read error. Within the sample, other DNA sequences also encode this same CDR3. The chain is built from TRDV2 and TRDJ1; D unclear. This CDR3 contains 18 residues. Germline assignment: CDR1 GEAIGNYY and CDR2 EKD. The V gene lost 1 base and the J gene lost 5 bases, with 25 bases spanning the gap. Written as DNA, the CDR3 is TGTGCCTGTGACACGGTAGGAGGTGTGCAAGGTTATCCGGATAAACTCATCTTT. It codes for CACDTVGGVQGYPDKLIF.

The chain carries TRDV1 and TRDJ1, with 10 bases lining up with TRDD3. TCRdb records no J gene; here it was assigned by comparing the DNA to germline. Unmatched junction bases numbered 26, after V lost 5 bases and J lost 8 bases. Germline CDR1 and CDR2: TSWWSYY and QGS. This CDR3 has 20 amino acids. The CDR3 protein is CALGPPPRRTVTGGWGKLIF. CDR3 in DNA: TGTGCTCTTGGGCCCCCCCCCCGCCGGACCGTTACTGGGGGATGGGGGAAACTCATCTTT.

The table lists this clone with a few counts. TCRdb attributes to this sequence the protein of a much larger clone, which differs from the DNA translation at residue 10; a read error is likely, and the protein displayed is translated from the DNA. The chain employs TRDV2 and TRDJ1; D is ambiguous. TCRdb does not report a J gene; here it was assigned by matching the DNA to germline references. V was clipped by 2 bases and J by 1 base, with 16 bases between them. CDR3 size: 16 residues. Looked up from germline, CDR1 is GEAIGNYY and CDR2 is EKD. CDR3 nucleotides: TGTGCCTGTGACAAAGGGACCCTGAAGTGCACCGATAAACTCATCTTT. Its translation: CACDKGTLKCTDKLIF.

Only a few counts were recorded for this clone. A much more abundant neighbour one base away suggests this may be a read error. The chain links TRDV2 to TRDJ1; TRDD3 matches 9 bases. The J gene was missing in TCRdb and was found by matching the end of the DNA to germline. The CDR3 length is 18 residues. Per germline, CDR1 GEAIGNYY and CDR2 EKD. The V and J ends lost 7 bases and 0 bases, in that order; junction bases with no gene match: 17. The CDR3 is CACDPLTGGTKYTDKLIF. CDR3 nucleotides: TGTGCCTGCGACCCTTTAACTGGGGGAACCAAGTACACCGATAAACTCATCTTT.

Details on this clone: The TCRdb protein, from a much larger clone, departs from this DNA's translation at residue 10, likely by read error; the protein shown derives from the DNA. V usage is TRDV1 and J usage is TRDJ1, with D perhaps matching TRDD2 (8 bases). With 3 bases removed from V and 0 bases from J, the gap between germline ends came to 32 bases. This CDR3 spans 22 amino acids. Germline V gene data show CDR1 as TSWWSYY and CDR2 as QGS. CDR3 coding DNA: TGTGCTCTTGGGGAGGAGACTTCCTACCAGAGCTGGGGGCTTCGGTACACCGATAAACTCATCTTT. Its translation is CALGEETSYQSWGLRYTDKLIF.

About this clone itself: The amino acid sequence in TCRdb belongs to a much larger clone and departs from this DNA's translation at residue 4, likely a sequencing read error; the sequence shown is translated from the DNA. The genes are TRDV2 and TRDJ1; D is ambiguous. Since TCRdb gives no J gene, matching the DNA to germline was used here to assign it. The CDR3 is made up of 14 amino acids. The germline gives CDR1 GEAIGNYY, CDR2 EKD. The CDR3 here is CACNTVEGPNKLIF. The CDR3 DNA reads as TGTGCCTGTAACACCGTCGAGGGCCCAAATAAACTCATCTTT.

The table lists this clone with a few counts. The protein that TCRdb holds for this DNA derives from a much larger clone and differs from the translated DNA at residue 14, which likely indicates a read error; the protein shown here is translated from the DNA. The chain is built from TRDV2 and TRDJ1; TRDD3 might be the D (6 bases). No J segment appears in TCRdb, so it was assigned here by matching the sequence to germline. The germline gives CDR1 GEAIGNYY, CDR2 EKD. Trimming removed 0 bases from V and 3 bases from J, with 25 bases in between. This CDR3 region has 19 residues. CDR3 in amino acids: CACDTMVVGPKGDADKLIF. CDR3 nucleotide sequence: TGTGCCTGTGACACCATGGTCGTGGGGCCTAAGGGGGACGCCGATAAACTCATCTTT.

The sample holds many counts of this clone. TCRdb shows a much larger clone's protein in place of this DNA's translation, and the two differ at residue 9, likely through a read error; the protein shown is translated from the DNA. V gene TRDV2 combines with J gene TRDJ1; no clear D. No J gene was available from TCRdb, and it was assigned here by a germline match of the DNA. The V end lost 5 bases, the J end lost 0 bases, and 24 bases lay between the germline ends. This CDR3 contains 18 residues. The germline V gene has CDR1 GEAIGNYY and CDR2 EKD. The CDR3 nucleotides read TGTGCCTGTGTCCAATTCTCGAGGCATCACCCTTACACCGATAAACTCATCTTT. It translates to CACVQFSRHHPYTDKLIF.

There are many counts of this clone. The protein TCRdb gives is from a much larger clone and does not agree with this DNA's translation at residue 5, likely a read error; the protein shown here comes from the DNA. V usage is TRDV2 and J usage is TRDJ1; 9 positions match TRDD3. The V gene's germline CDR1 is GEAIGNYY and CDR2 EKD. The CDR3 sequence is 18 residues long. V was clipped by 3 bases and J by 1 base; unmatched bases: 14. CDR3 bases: TGTGCCTGTGACGCCGTTACTGGGGGACATCGACTCACCGATAAACTCATCTTT. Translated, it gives CACDAVTGGHRLTDKLIF.

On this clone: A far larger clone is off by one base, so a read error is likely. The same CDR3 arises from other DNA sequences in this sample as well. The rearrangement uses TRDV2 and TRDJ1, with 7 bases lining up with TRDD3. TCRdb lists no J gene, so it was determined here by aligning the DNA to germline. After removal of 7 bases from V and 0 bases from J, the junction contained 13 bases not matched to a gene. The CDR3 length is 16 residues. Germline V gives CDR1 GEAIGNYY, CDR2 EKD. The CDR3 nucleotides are TGTGCCTGCAACCCTCTGGGGGCCGGGTACACCGATAAACTCATCTTT. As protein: CACNPLGAGYTDKLIF.

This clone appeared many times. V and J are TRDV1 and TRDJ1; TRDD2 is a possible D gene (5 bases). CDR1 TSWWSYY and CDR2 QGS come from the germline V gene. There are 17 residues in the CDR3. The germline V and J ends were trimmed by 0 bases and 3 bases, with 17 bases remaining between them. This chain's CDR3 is CALGELAYDVYADKLIF. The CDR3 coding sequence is TGTGCTCTTGGGGAACTCGCCTACGACGTTTACGCCGATAAACTCATCTTT.

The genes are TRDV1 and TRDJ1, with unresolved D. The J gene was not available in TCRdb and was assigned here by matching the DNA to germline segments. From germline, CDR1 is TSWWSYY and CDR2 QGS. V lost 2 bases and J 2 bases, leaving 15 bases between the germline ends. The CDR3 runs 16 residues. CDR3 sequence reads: CALGEVAPPGTDKLIF. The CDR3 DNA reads TGTGCTCTTGGGGAAGTGGCCCCCCCCGGGACCGATAAACTCATCTTT.

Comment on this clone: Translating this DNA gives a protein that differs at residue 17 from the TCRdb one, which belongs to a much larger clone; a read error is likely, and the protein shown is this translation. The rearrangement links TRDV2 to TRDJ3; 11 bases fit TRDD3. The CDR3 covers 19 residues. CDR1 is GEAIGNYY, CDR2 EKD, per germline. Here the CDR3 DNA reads TGTGCCTGTGACACCGTACTGGGGGATAGCTCCTGGGACACCCGACAGACGTTTTTC. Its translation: CACDTVLGDSSWDTRQTFF.

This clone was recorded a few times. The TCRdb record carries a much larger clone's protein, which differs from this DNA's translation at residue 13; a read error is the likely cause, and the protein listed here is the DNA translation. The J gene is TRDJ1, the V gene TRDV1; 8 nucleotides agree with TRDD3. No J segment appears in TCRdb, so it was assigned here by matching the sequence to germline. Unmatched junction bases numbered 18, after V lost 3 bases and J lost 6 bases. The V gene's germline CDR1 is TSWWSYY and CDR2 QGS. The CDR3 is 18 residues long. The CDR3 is CALGDPGDWGLSAYKLIF. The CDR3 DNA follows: TGTGCTCTTGGGGACCCGGGGGACTGGGGGCTATCCGCCTATAAACTCATCTTT.

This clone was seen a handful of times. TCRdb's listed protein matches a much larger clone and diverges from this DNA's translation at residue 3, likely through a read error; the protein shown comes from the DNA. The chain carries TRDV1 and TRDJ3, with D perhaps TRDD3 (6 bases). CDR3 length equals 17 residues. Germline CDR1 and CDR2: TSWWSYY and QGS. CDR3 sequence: CAPGVNHRPWDTRQMFF. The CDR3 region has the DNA TGTGCTCCTGGGGTAAACCACAGGCCCTGGGACACCCGACAGATGTTTTTC.

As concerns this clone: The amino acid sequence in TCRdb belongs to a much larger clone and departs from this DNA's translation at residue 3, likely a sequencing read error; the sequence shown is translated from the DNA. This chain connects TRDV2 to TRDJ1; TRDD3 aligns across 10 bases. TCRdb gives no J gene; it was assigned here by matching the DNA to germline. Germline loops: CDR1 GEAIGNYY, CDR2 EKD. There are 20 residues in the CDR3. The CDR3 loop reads CASDTDQNWGIEGYTDKLIF. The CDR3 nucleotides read TGTGCCAGTGACACTGATCAAAACTGGGGGATCGAAGGGTACACCGATAAACTCATCTTT.

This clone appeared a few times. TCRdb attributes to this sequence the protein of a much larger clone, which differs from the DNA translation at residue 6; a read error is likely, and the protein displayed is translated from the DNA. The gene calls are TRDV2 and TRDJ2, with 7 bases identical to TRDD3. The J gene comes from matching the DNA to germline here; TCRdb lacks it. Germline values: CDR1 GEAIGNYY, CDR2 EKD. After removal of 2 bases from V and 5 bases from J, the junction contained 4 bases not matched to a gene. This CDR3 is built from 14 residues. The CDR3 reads CACDIPGDTAQLFF. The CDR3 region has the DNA TGTGCCTGTGACATACCGGGGGATACAGCACAACTCTTCTTT.

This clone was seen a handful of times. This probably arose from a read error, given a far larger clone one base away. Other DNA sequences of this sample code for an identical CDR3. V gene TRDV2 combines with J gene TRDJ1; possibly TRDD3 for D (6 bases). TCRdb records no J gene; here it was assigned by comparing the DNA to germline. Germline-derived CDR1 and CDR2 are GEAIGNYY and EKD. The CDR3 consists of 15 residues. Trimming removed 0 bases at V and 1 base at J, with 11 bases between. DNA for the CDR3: TGTGCCTGTGACACCGGGGGGACGGGCACCGATAAACTCATCTTT. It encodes CACDTGGTGTDKLIF.

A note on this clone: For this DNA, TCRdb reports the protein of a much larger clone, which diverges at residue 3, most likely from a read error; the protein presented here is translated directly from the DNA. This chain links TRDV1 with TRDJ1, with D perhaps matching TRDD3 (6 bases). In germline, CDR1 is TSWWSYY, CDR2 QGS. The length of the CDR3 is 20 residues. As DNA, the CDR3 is TGTGCTCCTGGGGAACGGGGCGATAGCCCTCGCCGACGTTTCACCGATAAACTCATCTTT. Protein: CAPGERGDSPRRRFTDKLIF.

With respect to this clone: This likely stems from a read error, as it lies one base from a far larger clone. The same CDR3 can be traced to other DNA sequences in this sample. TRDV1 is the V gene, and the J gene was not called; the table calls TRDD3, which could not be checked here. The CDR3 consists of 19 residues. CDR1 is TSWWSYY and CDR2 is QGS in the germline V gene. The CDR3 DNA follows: TGTGCTCTTGGGGAACCCTCGGACAGGCTTTACCCCTACACCGATAAGCTCATCTTT. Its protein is CALGEPSDRLYPYTDKLIF.

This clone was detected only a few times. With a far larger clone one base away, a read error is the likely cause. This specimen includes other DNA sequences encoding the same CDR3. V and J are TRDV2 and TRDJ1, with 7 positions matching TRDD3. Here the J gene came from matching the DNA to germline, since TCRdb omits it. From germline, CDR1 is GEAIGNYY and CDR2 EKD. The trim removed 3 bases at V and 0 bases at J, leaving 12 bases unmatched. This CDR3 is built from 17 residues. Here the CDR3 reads CACDLRAGGPYTDKLIF. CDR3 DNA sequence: TGTGCCTGTGACCTTAGAGCTGGGGGGCCGTACACCGATAAACTCATCTTT.

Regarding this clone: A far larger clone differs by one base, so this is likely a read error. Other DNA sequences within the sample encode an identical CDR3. The CDR3 DNA sequence: TGTGCTCTTGGGGAATTTACGCGTCTTCCTACTTATTGGGGGATAACGGGCGATAAACTCATCTTT. Translation gives CALGEFTRLPTYWGITGDKLIF. This chain uses TRDV1 with TRDJ1; D is possibly TRDD3 (9 bases). No J gene was available from TCRdb, and it was assigned here by a germline match of the DNA. The CDR3 is 22 residues long. CDR1 and CDR2 from the germline V gene are TSWWSYY and QGS. V was shortened by 2 bases and J by 4 bases, with 35 bases between the two germline ends.

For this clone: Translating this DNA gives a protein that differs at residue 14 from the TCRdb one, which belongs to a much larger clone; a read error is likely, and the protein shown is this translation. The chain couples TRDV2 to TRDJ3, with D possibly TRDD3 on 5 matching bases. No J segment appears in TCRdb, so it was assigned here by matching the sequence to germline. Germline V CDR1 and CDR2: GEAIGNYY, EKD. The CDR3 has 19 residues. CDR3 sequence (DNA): TGTGCCTGTGACACCGTGCAAATCGAGAGCTCCTGGGACGCCCGACAGATGTTTTTC. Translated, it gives CACDTVQIESSWDARQMFF.

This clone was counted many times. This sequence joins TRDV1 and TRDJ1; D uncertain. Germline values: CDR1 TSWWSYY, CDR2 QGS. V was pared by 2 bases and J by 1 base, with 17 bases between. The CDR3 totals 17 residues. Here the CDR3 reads CALGEFYSFKRTDKLIF. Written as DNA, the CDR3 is TGTGCTCTTGGGGAATTTTACAGCTTTAAGCGCACCGATAAACTCATCTTT.

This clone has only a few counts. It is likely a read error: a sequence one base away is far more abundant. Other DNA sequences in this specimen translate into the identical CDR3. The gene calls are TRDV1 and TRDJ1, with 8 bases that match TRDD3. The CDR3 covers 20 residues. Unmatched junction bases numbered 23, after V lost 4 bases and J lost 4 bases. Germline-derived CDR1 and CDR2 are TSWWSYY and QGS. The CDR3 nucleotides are TGTGCTCTTGGGGTCCCCATTTCCCGTACTGGGGGCCATTGCTGCGATAAACTCATCTTT. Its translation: CALGVPISRTGGHCCDKLIF.

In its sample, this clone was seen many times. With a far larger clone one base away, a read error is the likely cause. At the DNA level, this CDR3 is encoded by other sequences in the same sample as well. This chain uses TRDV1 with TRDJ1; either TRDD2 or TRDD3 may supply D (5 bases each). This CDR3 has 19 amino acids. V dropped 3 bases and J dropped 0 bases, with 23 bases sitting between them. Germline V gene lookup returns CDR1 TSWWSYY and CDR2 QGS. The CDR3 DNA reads TGTGCTCTTGGGGAGCGGTTCCTGGCGACGGGGACCCACACCGATAAACTCATCTTT. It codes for CALGERFLATGTHTDKLIF.

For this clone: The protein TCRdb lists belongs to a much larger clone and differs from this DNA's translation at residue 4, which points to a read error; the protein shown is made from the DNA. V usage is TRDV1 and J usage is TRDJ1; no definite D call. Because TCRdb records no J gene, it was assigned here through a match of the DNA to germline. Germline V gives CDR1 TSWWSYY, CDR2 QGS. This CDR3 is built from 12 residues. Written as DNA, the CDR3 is TGTGCTCTTAGGGAACCCTCCGATAAACTCATCTTT. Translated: CALREPSDKLIF.

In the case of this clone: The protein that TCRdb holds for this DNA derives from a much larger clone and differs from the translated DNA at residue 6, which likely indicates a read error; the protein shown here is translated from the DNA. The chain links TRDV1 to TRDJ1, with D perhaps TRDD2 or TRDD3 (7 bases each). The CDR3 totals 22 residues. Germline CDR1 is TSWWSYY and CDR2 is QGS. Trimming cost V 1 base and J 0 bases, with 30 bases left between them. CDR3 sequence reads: CALGEHVGFTNGGPSYTDKLIF. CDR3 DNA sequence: TGTGCTCTTGGGGAACACGTAGGGTTTACGAATGGGGGACCTTCCTACACCGATAAACTCATCTTT.

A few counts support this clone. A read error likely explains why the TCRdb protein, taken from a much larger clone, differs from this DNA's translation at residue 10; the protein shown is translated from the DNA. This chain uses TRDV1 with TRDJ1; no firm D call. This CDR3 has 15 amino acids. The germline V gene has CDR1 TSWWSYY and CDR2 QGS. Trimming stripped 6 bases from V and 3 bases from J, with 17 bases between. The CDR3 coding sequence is TGTGCTCTTGGTCGCGCCGGCCCGTACGCCGATAAACTCATCTTT. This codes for CALGRAGPYADKLIF.